This T cell receptor (beta chain) was captured in a study of vaccination and CD4 T cells after COVID-19. The study sequenced cultured CD4+ T cell DNA using the Oncomine TCR Beta short-read assay. One entry per CDR3 protein results from TCRdb running MiXCR on the PCR reads. The sample records approximately 21,000 distinct CDR3 sequences, 40% to 50% being singletons. Notes on this clonotype: Its cognate antigen is unknown.

The V gene end was trimmed by 2 bases and the J gene end by 7 bases; junction bases not matched to a gene: 8. There are 17 residues in the CDR3. Per the germline V gene, CDR1 is SGHRS and CDR2 is YFSETQ. Specified treatment: roughly ten-day PBMC culture with coronavirus spike peptide pools or control peptides (ViraFEST assay). The input for sequencing was CD4+ T cells from blood, cultured in vitro, taken before SARS-CoV-2 vaccination. The receptor was derived from a human donor who had recovered from COVID-19. The chain links TRBV5-1 to TRBJ1-6, with 11 positions matching TRBD1. The CDR3 sequence is CASSFTPGTGGNSPLHF. The CDR3 coding sequence is TGCGCCAGCAGCTTCACCCCCGGGACAGGGGGGAATTCACCCCTCCACTTT. The full variable domain, in which reference TRBV5-1 and TRBJ1-6 provide the parts outside the CDR3, is KAGVTQTPRYLIKTRGQQVTLSCSPISGHRSVSWYQQTPGQGLQFLFEYFSETQRNKGNFPGRFSGRQFSNSRSEMNVSTLELGDSALYLCASSFTPGTGGNSPLHFGNGTRLTVT.